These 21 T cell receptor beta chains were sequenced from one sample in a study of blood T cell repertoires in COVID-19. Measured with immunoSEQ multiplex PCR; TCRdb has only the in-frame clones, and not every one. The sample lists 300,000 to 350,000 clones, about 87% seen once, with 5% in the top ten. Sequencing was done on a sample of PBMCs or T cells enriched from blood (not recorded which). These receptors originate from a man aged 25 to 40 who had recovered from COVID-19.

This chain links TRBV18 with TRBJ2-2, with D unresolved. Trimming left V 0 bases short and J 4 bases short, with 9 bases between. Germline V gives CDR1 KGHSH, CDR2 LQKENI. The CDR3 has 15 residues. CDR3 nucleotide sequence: TGTGCCAGCTCACCACCGAAAGGAGTCACCGGGGAGCTGTTTTTT. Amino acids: CASSPPKGVTGELFF.

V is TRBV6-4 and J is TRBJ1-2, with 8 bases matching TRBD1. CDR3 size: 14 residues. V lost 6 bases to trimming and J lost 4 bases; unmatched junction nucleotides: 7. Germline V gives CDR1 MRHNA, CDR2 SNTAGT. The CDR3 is CASSQDRGSYGYTF. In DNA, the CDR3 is TGTGCCAGCAGCCAAGACAGGGGCAGCTATGGCTACACCTTC.

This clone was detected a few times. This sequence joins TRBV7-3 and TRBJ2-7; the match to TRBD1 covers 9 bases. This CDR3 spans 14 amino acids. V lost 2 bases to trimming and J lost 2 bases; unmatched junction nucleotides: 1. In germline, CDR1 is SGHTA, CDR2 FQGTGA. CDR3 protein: CASSLGTGTYEQYF. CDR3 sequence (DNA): TGTGCCAGCAGCTTAGGGACAGGGACCTACGAGCAGTACTTC.

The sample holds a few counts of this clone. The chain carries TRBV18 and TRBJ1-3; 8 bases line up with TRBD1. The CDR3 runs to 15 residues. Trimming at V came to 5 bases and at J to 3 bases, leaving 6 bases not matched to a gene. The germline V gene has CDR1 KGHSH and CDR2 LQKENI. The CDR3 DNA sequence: TGTGCCAGCTCAACCGGGACAGGCGGTGGAAACACCATATATTTT. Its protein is CASSTGTGGGNTIYF.

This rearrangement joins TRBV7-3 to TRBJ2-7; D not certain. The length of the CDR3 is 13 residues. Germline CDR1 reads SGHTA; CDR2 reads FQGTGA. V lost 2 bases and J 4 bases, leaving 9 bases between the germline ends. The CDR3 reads CASSLGWQYEQYF. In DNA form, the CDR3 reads TGTGCCAGCAGCTTAGGTTGGCAGTACGAGCAGTACTTC.

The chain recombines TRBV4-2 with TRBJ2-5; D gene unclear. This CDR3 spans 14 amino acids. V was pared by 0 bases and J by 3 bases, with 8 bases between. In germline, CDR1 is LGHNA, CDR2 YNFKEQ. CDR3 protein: CASSQDLVEETQYF. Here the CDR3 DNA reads TGTGCCAGCAGCCAAGATCTGGTAGAAGAGACCCAGTACTTC.

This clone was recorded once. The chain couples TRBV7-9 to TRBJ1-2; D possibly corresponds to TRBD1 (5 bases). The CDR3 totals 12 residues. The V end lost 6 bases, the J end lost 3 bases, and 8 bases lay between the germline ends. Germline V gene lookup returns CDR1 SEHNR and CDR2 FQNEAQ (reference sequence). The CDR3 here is CASRRGDYGYTF. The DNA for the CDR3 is TGTGCCAGCAGAAGGGGTGACTATGGCTACACCTTC.

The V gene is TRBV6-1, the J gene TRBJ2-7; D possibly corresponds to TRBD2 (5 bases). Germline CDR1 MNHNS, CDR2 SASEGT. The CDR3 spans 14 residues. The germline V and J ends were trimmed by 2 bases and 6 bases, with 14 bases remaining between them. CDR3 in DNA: TGTGCCAGCAGTGAAATAGGAGTCGGAGGCGAGCAGTACTTC. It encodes CASSEIGVGGEQYF.

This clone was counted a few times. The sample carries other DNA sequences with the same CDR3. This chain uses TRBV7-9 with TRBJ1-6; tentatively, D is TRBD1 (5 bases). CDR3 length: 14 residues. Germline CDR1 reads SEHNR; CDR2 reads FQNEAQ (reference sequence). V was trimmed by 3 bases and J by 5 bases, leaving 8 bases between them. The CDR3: CASSLGQDNSPLHF. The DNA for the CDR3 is TGTGCCAGCAGCTTGGGGCAGGATAATTCACCCCTCCACTTT.

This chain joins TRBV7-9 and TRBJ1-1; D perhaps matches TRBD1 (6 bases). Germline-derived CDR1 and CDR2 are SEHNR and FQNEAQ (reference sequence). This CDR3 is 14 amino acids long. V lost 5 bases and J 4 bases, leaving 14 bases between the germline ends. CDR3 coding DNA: TGTGCCAGCAGCGCCCGGGGGGGCACCACTGAAGCTTTCTTT. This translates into CASSARGGTTEAFF.

The DNA of the CDR3 is TGTGCCAGCAGCGTAGTGGACAGATCCTCGGATACGCAGTATTTT. Its protein product is CASSVVDRSSDTQYF. The V and J genes are TRBV9 and TRBJ2-3; a weak D match, TRBD1 (6 bases). V lost 0 bases and J 6 bases, leaving 14 bases between the germline ends. The CDR3 is made up of 15 amino acids. CDR1 is SGDLS, CDR2 YYNGEE, per germline. Together with reference TRBV9 and TRBJ2-3, the CDR3 gives the full variable domain: DSGVTQTPKHLITATGQRVTLRCSPRSGDLSVYWYQQSLDQGLQFLIQYYNGEERAKGNILERFSAQQFPDLHSELNLSSLELGDSALYFCASSVVDRSSDTQYFGPGTRLTVL.

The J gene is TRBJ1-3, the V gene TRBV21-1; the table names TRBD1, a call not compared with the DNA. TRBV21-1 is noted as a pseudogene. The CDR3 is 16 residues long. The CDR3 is CASSRKRTGSGNTIYF. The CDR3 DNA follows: TGTGCCAGCAGCAGGAAACGGACAGGCTCTGGAAACACCATATATTTT.

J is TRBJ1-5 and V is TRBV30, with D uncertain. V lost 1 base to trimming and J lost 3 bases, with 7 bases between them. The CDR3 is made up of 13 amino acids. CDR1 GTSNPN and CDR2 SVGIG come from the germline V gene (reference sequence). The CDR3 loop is CAWSGQDNQPQHF. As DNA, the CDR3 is TGTGCCTGGAGTGGGCAGGACAATCAGCCCCAGCATTTT.

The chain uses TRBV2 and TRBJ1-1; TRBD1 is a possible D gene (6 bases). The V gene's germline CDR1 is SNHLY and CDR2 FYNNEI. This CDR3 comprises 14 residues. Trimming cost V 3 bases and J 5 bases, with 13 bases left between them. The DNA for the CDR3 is TGTGCCAGCAGTGATCCAGGGGCAGGGACTGAAGCTTTCTTT. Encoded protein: CASSDPGAGTEAFF.

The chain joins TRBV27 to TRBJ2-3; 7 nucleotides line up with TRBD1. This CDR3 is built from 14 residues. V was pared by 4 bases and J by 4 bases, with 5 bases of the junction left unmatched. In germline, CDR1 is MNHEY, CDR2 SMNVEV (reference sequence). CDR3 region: CASSSIQGADTQYF. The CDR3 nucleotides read TGTGCCAGCAGTTCAATCCAGGGGGCAGATACGCAGTATTTT.

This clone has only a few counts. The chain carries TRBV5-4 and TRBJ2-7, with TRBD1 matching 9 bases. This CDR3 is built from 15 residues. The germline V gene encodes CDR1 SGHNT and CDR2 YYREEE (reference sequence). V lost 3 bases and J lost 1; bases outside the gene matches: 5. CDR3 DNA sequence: TGTGCCAGCAGCTCTGCCGGGACAGGGTCCTACGAGCAGTACTTC. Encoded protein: CASSSAGTGSYEQYF.

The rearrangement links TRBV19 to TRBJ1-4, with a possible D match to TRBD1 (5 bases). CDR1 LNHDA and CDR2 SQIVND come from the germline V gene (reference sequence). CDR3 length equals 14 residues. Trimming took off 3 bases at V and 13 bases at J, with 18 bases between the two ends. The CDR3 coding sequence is TGTGCCAGTAGTATCGCCGGGGGATCGAACGGACTGTTTTTT. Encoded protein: CASSIAGGSNGLFF. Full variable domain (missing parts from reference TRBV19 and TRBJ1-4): DGGITQSPKYLFRKEGQNVTLSCEQNLNHDAMYWYRQDPGQGLRLIYYSQIVNDFQKGDIAEGYSVSREKKESFPLTVTSAQKNPTAFYLCASSIAGGSNGLFFGSGTQLSVL.

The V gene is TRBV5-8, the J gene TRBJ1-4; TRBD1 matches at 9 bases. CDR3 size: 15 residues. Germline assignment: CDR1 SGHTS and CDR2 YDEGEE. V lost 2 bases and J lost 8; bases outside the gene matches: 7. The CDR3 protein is CASSFGDRVEEKLFF. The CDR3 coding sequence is TGTGCCAGCAGCTTCGGGGACAGGGTGGAAGAAAAACTGTTTTTT.

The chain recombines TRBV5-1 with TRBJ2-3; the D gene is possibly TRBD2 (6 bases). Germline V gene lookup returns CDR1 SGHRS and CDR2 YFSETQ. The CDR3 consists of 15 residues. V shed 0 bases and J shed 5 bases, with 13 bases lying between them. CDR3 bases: TGCGCCAGCAGCTTGGGGCTAGCGCCTGAAGATACGCAGTATTTT. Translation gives CASSLGLAPEDTQYF.

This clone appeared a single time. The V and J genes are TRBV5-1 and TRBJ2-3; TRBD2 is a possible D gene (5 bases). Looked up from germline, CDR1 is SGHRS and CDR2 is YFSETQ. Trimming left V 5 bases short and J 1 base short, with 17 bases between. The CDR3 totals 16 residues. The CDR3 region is CASSLMATRGTDTQYF. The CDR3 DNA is TGCGCCAGCAGTCTGATGGCTACTAGGGGCACAGATACGCAGTATTTT.

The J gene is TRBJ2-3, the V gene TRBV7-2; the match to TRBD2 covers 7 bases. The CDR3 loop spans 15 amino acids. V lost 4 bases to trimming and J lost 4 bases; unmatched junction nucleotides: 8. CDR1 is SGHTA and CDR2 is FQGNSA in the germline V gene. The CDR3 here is CASSSGGPSADTQYF. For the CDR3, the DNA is TGTGCCAGCAGCTCGGGGGGACCAAGCGCAGATACGCAGTATTTT.